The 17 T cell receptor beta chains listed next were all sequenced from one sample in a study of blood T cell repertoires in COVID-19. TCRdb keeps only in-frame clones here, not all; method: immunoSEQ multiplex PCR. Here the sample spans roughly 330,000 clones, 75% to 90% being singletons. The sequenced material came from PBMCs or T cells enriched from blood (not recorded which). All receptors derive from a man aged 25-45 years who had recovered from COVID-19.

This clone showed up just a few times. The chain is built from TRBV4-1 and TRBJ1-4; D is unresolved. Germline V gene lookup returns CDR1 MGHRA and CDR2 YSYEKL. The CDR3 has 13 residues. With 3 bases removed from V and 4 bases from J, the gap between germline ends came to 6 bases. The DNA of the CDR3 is TGCGCCAGCAGCCAGCAACATAATGAAAAACTGTTTTTT. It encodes CASSQQHNEKLFF.

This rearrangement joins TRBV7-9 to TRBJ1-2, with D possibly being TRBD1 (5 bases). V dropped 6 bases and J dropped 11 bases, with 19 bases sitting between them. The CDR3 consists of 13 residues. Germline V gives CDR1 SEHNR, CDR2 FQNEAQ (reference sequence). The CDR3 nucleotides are TGTGCCAGCAGGCATTCCGGGACTTCCGAATACACCTTC. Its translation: CASRHSGTSEYTF.

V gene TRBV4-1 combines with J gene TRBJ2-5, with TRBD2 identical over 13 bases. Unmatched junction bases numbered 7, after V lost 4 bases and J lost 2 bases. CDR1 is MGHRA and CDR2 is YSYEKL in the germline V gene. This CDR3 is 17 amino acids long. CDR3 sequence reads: CASSLRLAGGYQETQYF. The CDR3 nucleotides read TGCGCCAGCAGCCTTCGACTAGCGGGGGGCTATCAAGAGACCCAGTACTTC.

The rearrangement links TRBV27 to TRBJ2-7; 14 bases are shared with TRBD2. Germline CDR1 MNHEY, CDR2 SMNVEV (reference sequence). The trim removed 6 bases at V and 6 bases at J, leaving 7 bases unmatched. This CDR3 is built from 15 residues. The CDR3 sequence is CASRVTSGGAFEQYF. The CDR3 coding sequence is TGTGCCAGCAGGGTGACTAGCGGGGGGGCATTCGAGCAGTACTTC.

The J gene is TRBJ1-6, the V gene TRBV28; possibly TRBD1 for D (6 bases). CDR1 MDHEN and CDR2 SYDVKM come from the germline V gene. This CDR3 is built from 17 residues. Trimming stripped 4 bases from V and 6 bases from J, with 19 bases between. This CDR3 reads CASSSRGWEPLNSPLHF. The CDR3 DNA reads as TGTGCCAGCAGTTCGAGGGGGTGGGAGCCTCTTAATTCACCCCTCCACTTT.

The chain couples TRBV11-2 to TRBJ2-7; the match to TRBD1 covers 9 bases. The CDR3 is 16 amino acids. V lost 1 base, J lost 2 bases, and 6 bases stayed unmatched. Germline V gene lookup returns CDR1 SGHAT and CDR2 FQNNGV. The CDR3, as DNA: TGTGCCAGCAGCTTAGTAGGACAGGGGCCACCCTACGAGCAGTACTTC. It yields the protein CASSLVGQGPPYEQYF.

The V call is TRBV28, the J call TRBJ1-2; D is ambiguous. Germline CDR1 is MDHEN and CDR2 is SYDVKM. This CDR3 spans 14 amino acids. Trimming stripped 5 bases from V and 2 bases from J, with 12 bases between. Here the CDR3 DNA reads TGTGCCAGCAGTATCAGAAGCGGAAACTATGGCTACACCTTC. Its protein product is CASSIRSGNYGYTF.

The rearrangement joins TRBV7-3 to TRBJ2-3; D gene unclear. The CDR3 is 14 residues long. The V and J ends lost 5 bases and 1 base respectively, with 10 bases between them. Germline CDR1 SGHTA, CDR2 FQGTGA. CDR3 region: CASSPGSGTDTQYF. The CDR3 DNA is TGTGCCAGCAGCCCCGGGTCAGGCACAGATACGCAGTATTTT.

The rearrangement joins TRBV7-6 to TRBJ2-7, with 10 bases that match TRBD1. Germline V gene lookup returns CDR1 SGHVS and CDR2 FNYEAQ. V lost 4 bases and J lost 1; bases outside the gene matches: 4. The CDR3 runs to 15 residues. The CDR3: CASSSGTGVSYEQYF. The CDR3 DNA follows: TGTGCCAGCAGCTCCGGGACAGGGGTGTCCTACGAGCAGTACTTC. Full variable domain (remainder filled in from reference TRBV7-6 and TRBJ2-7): GAGVSQSPRYKVTKRGQDVALRCDPISGHVSLYWYRQALGQGPEFLTYFNYEAQQDKSGLPNDRFSAERPEGSISTLTIQRTEQRDSAMYRCASSSGTGVSYEQYFGPGTRLTVT.

CDR3 residues: CASSSGQNQPQHF. DNA of the CDR3: TGCGCCAGCAGCTCGGGACAGAATCAGCCCCAGCATTTT. J is TRBJ1-5 and V is TRBV5-1; TRBD1 aligns across 7 bases. The CDR3 runs 13 residues. V gave up 3 bases and J gave up 4 bases; unmatched junction bases: 1. Germline V gene sequence: CDR1 SGHRS, CDR2 YFSETQ.

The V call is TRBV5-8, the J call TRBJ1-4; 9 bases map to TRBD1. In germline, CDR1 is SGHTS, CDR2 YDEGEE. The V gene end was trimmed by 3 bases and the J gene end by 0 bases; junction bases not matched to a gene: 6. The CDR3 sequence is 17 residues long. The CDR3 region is CASSSGQGTATNEKLFF. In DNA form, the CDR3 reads TGTGCCAGCAGCTCTGGACAGGGGACTGCAACTAATGAAAAACTGTTTTTT.

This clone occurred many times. CDR3 bases: TGTGCCAGCAGCTTGGTCCCTTATAGCAATCAGCCCCAGCATTTT. Residues: CASSLVPYSNQPQHF. The chain is built from TRBV5-8 and TRBJ1-5; D is ambiguous. The CDR3 loop spans 15 amino acids. Between the trimmed V and J ends, which lost 0 bases and 0 bases, there was a span of 7 bases. Germline V gene sequence: CDR1 SGHTS, CDR2 YDEGEE.

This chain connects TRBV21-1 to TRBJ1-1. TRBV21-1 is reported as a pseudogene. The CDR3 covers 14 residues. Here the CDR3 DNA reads TGTGCCAGCAGCAAAACGGGGATGAACACTGAAGCTTTCTTT. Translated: CASSKTGMNTEAFF.

The DNA of the CDR3 is TGCGCCAGCAGCCAAGGGTCGGGTGAAAAACTGTTTTTT. Its protein is CASSQGSGEKLFF. The chain combines TRBV4-1 with TRBJ1-4; D gene unclear. The CDR3 length is 13 residues. CDR1 and CDR2 from the germline V gene are MGHRA and YSYEKL. V was pared by 1 base and J by 7 bases, with 7 bases between.

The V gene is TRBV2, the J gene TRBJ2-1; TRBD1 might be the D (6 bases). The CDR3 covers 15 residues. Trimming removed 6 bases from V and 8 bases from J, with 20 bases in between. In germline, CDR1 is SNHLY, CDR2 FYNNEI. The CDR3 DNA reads TGTGCCAGCAGGGAACAGGGCTTGTTTGGGGATGAGCAGTTCTTC. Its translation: CASREQGLFGDEQFF.

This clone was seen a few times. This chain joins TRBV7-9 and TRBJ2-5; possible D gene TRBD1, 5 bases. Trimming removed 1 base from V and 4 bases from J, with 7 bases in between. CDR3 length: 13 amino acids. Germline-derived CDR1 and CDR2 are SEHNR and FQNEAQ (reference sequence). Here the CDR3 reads CASSLEGLETQYF. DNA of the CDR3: TGTGCCAGCAGCTTAGAGGGGTTAGAGACCCAGTACTTC.

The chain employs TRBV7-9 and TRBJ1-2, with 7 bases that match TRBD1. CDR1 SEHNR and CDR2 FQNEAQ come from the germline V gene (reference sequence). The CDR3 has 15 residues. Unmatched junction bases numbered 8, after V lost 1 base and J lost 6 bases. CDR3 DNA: TGTGCCAGCAGCTTAGGTCCCGACAGGGATGATGGCTACACCTTC. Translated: CASSLGPDRDDGYTF.